Following are 13 T cell receptor beta chains from one sample sequenced in a study of human T cells and chemical hapten exposure. Stated time point: healthy volunteer bleed at 2 weeks. Unfractionated whole blood served as the source for total RNA extraction. Each CDR3 protein is one row after TCRdb ran MiXCR on the RACE reads. The sample has around 130,000 distinct CDR3 sequences; approximately 9.5% are singletons. Input material: whole blood. Every receptor here comes from a male donor in good health. Some clones in this sample may be carry-over from other donors' samples.

Ten or more counts support this clonotype. The chain has TRBV5-1 and TRBJ2-7; D is undetermined. The germline V gene encodes CDR1 SGHRS and CDR2 YFSETQ. The V end was cut by 0 bases, the J end by 4 bases, with 8 bases between. This CDR3 contains 13 residues. CDR3 sequence reads: CASSLGGLYEQYF. CDR3 DNA sequence: TGCGCCAGCAGCTTGGGAGGTCTGTACGAGCAGTACTTC.

This clonotype turned up a few times. CDR3 DNA sequence: TGTGCCACCAGGACAGGGCTAGAGACTTCGTATGGCTACACCTTC. Translated: CATRTGLETSYGYTF. The chain couples TRBV10-3 to TRBJ1-2, with 8 nucleotides matching TRBD1. Trimming at V came to 10 bases and at J to 5 bases, leaving 15 bases not matched to a gene. The CDR3 sequence is 15 residues long. CDR1 ENHRY and CDR2 SYGVKD come from the germline V gene.

This clonotype was found many times. This chain joins TRBV20-1 and TRBJ2-3; 13 bases map to TRBD2. Germline CDR1 reads DFQATT; CDR2 reads SNEGSKA (reference sequence). The V segment lost 0 bases and the J segment 4 bases; nucleotides outside the gene matches: 7. This CDR3 contains 17 residues. CDR3: CSARDYRTSGRADTQYF. For the CDR3, the DNA is TGCAGTGCTAGAGACTACCGGACTAGCGGGAGAGCAGATACGCAGTATTTT.

This clonotype was counted many times. This sequence joins TRBV7-2 and TRBJ2-2, with TRBD2 matching over 9 bases. The germline gives CDR1 SGHTA, CDR2 FQGNSA. The CDR3 length is 16 residues. After removal of 1 base from V and 4 bases from J, the junction contained 4 bases not matched to a gene. The CDR3 reads CASSLVGGGATGELFF. In DNA form, the CDR3 reads TGTGCCAGCAGCTTAGTCGGCGGGGGGGCCACCGGGGAGCTGTTTTTT.

The chain has TRBV5-6 and TRBJ2-2; TRBD1 matches 9 bases. The CDR3 has 16 amino acids. Trimming removed 4 bases from V and 7 bases from J; junction bases left unmatched: 11. The germline CDR1 and CDR2 sequences are SGHDT and YYEEEE. The CDR3 reads CASSPDRGIRGGELFF. In nucleotides, the CDR3 is TGTGCCAGCAGCCCGGACAGGGGTATTCGCGGCGGGGAGCTGTTTTTT.

The V gene is TRBV9, the J gene TRBJ1-3; D is uncertain. Germline-derived CDR1 and CDR2 are SGDLS and YYNGEE. V lost 0 bases to trimming and J lost 0 bases, with 10 bases between them. CDR3 size: 16 residues. CDR3 amino acids: CASSVAVGPSGNTIYF. In DNA form, the CDR3 reads TGTGCCAGCAGCGTAGCGGTGGGTCCCTCTGGAAACACCATATATTTT.

The rearrangement uses TRBV20-1 and TRBJ2-2; TRBD2 matches 10 bases. Germline V gene lookup returns CDR1 DFQATT and CDR2 SNEGSKA (reference sequence). V lost 4 bases to trimming and J lost 1 base; unmatched junction nucleotides: 24. The CDR3 extends over 22 amino acids. CDR3 region: CSANMWVPSLAGVLLNTGELFF. For the CDR3, the DNA is TGCAGTGCTAACATGTGGGTCCCGTCCCTAGCGGGGGTTCTCCTGAACACCGGGGAGCTGTTTTTT.

This clonotype was observed at least ten times. The chain joins TRBV10-1 to TRBJ1-4, with D unresolved. The length of the CDR3 is 14 residues. Trimming left V 3 bases short and J 2 bases short, with 7 bases between. Germline lookup yields CDR1 WNHNN and CDR2 SYGVQD (reference sequence). The DNA of the CDR3 is TGCGCCAGCAGTGATGGGAATACTAATGAAAAACTGTTTTTT. Translation gives CASSDGNTNEKLFF.

The V call is TRBV27, the J call TRBJ2-7; 7 bases fit TRBD1. Germline CDR1 is MNHEY and CDR2 is SMNVEV (reference sequence). The CDR3 is made up of 14 amino acids. J gave up 2 bases and V 6 bases, and 7 bases lay outside the gene matches. This CDR3 is CASSPRGPTYEQYF. In DNA, the CDR3 is TGTGCCAGCAGCCCGAGGGGGCCTACCTACGAGCAGTACTTC.

This rearrangement joins TRBV4-3 to TRBJ2-7; D tentatively fits TRBD1 or TRBD2 (5 bases each). Between the trimmed V and J ends, which lost 3 bases and 3 bases, there was a span of 18 bases. Germline values: CDR1 LGHNA, CDR2 YSLEER. This CDR3 spans 16 amino acids. CDR3 protein: CASSHRGAAMDYEQYF. In nucleotides, the CDR3 is TGCGCCAGCAGCCATAGAGGGGCGGCCATGGACTACGAGCAGTACTTC.

This clonotype was recorded at least ten times. This sequence joins TRBV5-6 and TRBJ2-1; D is perhaps TRBD2 (6 bases). Deletions cut 4 bases from V and 5 bases from J, with 13 bases between. CDR3 size: 14 residues. CDR1 and CDR2 from the germline V gene are SGHDT and YYEEEE. CDR3 sequence (DNA): TGTGCCAGCAGCCGGAGCGGGCCCCACAATGAGCAGTTCTTC. The encoded protein is CASSRSGPHNEQFF.

This clonotype came up once. The V call is TRBV4-1, the J call TRBJ2-5; D possibly corresponds to TRBD1 (6 bases). Between the trimmed V and J ends, which lost 0 bases and 4 bases, there was a span of 9 bases. The CDR3 totals 14 residues. The germline CDR1 and CDR2 sequences are MGHRA and YSYEKL. The CDR3 region is CASSQEGRGETQYF. Written as DNA, the CDR3 is TGCGCCAGCAGCCAAGAGGGCAGGGGAGAGACCCAGTACTTC.

On this clonotype: A much larger clone sits a single nucleotide away, making a read error possible. CDR3 residues: CSARYVGSYNEQFF. As DNA, the CDR3 is TGCAGTGCTAGGTACGTTGGCTCCTACAATGAGCAGTTCTTC. V gene TRBV20-1 combines with J gene TRBJ2-1; no firm D call. The length of the CDR3 is 14 residues. With 3 bases removed from V and 0 bases from J, the gap between germline ends came to 9 bases. CDR1 is DFQATT and CDR2 is SNEGSKA in the germline V gene (reference sequence).